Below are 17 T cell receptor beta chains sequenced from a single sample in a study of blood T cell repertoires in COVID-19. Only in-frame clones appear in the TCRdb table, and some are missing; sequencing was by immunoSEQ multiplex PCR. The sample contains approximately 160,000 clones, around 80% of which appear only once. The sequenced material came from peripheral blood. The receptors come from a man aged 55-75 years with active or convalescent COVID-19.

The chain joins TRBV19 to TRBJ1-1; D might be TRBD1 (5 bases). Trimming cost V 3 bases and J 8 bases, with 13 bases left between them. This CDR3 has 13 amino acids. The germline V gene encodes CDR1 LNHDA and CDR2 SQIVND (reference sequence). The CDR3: CASSIGTEGEAFF. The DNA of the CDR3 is TGTGCCAGTAGTATCGGGACTGAAGGGGAAGCTTTCTTT. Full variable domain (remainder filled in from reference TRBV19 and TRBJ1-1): DGGITQSPKYLFRKEGQNVTLSCEQNLNHDAMYWYRQDPGQGLRLIYYSQIVNDFQKGDIAEGYSVSREKKESFPLTVTSAQKNPTAFYLCASSIGTEGEAFFGQGTRLTVV.

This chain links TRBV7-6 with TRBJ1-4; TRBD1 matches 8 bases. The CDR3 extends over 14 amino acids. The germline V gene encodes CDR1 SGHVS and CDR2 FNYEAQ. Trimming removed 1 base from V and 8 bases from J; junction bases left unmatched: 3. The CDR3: CASSLGQGNEKLFF. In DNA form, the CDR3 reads TGTGCCAGCAGCTTAGGACAGGGGAACGAAAAACTGTTTTTT.

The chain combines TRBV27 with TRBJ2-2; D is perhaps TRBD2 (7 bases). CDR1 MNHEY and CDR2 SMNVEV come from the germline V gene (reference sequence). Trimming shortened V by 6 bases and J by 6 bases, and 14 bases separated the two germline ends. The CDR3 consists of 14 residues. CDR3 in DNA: TGTGCCAGCAGCTACGGGGGGCCGGCCGGGGAGCTGTTTTTT. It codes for CASSYGGPAGELFF.

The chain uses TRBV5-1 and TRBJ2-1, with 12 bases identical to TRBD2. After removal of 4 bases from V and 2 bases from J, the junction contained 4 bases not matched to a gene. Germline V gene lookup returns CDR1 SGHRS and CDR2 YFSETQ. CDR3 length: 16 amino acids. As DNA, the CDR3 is TGCGCCAGCAGCCGTACTAGCGGGGGGACCTACAATGAGCAGTTCTTC. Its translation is CASSRTSGGTYNEQFF.

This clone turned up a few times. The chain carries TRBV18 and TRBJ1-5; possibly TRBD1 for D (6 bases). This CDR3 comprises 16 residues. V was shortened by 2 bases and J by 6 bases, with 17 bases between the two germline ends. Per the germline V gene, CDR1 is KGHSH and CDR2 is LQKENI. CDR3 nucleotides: TGTGCCAGCTCACCAGGTGGGGGCGAGACCTCTCAGCCCCAGCATTTT. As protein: CASSPGGGETSQPQHF.

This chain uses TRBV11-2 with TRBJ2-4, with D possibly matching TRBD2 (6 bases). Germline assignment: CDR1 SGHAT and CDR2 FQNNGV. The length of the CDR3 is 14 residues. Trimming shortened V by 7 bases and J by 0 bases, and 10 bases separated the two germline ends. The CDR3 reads CASNTGLAKNIQYF. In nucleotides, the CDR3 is TGTGCCAGCAACACGGGACTAGCCAAAAACATTCAGTACTTC.

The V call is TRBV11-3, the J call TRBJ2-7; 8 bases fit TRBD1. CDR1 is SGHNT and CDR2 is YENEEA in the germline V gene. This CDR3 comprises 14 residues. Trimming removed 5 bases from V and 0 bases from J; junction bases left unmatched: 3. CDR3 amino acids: CASSPTGDSYEQYF. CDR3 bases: TGTGCCAGCAGCCCGACAGGGGACTCCTACGAGCAGTACTTC.

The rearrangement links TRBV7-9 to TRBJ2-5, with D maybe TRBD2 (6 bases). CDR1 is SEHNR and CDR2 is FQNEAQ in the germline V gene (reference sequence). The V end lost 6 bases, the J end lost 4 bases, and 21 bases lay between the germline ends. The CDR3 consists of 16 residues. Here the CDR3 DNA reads TGTGCCAGCAGACCTGCTGGTCGCGGGGAGAGAGAGACCCAGTACTTC. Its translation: CASRPAGRGERETQYF.

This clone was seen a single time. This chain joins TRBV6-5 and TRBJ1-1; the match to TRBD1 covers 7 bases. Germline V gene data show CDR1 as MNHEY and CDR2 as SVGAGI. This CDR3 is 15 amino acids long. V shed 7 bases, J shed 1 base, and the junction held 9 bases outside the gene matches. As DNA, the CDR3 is TGTGCCAGCACCTTAGGGGGACAGACGAACACTGAAGCTTTCTTT. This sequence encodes CASTLGGQTNTEAFF.

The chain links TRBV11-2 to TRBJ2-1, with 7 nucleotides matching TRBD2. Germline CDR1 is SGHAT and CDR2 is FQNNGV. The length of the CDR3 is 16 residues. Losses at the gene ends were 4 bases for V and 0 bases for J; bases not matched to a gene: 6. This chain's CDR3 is CASSSLAVSSYNEQFF. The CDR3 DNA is TGTGCCAGCAGCTCTCTAGCGGTAAGCTCCTACAATGAGCAGTTCTTC.

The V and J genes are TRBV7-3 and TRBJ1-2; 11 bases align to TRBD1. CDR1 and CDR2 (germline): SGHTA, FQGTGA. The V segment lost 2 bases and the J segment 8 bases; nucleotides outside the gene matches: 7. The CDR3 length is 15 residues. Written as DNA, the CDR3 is TGTGCCAGCAGCTTAGGGACAGGGGGAGCGGGAGGCTACACCTTC. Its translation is CASSLGTGGAGGYTF.

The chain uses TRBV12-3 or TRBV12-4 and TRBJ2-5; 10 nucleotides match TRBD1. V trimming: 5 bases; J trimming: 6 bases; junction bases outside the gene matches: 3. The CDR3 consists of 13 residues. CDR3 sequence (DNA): TGTGCCAGCAGTCGGACAGGGGGACAGACCCAGTACTTC. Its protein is CASSRTGGQTQYF.

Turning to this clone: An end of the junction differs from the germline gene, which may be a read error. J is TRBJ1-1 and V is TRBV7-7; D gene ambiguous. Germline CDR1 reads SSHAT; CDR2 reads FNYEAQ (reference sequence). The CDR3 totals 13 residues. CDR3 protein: CASSSTTNTEAFF. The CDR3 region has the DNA TGTGCTAGCAGCTCGACAACGAACACTGAAGCTTTCTTT.

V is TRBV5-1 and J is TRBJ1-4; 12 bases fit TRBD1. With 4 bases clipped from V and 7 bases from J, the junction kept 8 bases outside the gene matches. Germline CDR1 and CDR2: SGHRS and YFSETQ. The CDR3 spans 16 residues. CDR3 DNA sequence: TGCGCCAGCAGCAAGGGACAGGGGGCACACGGTGAAAAACTGTTTTTT. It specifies CASSKGQGAHGEKLFF. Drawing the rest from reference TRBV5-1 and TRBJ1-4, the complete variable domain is KAGVTQTPRYLIKTRGQQVTLSCSPISGHRSVSWYQQTPGQGLQFLFEYFSETQRNKGNFPGRFSGRQFSNSRSEMNVSTLELGDSALYLCASSKGQGAHGEKLFFGSGTQLSVL.

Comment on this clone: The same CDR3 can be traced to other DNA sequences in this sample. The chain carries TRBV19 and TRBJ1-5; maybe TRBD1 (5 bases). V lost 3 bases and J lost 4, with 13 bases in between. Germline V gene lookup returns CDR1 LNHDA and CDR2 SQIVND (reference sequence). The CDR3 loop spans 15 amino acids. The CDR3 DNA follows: TGTGCCAGTAGTATCGGGGGGGTCGGGAATCAGCCCCAGCATTTT. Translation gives CASSIGGVGNQPQHF.

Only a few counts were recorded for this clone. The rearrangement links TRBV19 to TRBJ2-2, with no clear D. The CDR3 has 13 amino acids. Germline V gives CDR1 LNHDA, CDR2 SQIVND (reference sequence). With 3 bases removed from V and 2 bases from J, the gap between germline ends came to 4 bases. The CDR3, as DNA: TGTGCCAGTAGTATCACAAACACCGGGGAGCTGTTTTTT. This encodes CASSITNTGELFF.

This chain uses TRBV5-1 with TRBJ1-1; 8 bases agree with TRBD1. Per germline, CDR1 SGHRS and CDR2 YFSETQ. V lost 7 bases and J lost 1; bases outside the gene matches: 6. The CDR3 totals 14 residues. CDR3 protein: CASGSTGGNTEAFF. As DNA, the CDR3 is TGCGCCAGCGGATCAACAGGGGGGAACACTGAAGCTTTCTTT.